These 18 T cell receptor beta chains came from one sample sequenced in a study of cytomegalovirus exposure and HLA in healthy donors. Both 60 Vbeta primers and 13 Jbeta primers went into the PCR. The protocol was immunoSEQ multiplex PCR, while the TCRdb copy is restricted to in-frame clones and leaves out a portion. This table holds around 100,000 clones, approximately 82% found once. Source material: PBMCs. All receptors come from a man younger than 40 in good health and CMV-seropositive.

V usage is TRBV11-1 and J usage is TRBJ1-3; maybe TRBD1 (5 bases). CDR1 SGHAT and CDR2 FQDESV come from the germline V gene (reference sequence). The CDR3 covers 14 residues. V was pared by 5 bases and J by 1 base, with 9 bases between. The CDR3 DNA reads as TGTGCCAGCAGCGCCGGGACTTCTGGAAACACCATATATTTT. It yields the protein CASSAGTSGNTIYF. Complete variable domain (other parts from reference TRBV11-1 and TRBJ1-3): EAEVAQSPRYKITEKSQAVAFWCDPISGHATLYWYRQILGQGPELLVQFQDESVVDDSQLPKDRFSAERLKGVDSTLKIQPAELGDSAMYLCASSAGTSGNTIYFGEGSWLTVV.

The V gene is TRBV18, the J gene TRBJ2-7; TRBD1 is a possible D gene (5 bases). V lost 3 bases and J lost 2, with 14 bases in between. The V gene's germline CDR1 is KGHSH and CDR2 LQKENI. The CDR3 spans 15 residues. CDR3 DNA sequence: TGTGCCAGCTCACCCGTAGGGGTCGGCGCCTACGAGCAGTACTTC. Protein sequence: CASSPVGVGAYEQYF.

This clone was observed a few times. The chain combines TRBV6-5 with TRBJ1-2; possible D gene TRBD1, 6 bases. Germline V gives CDR1 MNHEY, CDR2 SVGAGI. Trimming stripped 8 bases from V and 7 bases from J, with 17 bases between. CDR3 length: 13 residues. In nucleotides, the CDR3 is TGTGCCAGCCGCCGGGACACCGGCATTGGCTACACCTTC. Its protein product is CASRRDTGIGYTF.

The genes are TRBV28 and TRBJ2-3; 7 bases map to TRBD1. Germline CDR1 is MDHEN and CDR2 is SYDVKM. The CDR3 extends over 16 amino acids. After removal of 8 bases from V and 3 bases from J, the junction contained 14 bases not matched to a gene. The CDR3: CASGKPGQMITDTQYF. DNA of the CDR3: TGTGCCAGCGGGAAACCGGGACAGATGATAACAGATACGCAGTATTTT.

This clone was picked up one time. The DNA of the CDR3 is TGCGCCAGCAGCCGACTAGCGGGGGGGGCGAGGGGCGCAGATACGCAGTATTTT. Amino acids: CASSRLAGGARGADTQYF. The chain combines TRBV5-1 with TRBJ2-3; 14 bases fit TRBD2. This CDR3 region has 18 residues. V shed 4 bases and J 4 bases; nucleotides not matched to a gene: 11. Germline V gene lookup returns CDR1 SGHRS and CDR2 YFSETQ.

The table lists this clone with a count of one. The chain recombines TRBV4-2 with TRBJ1-1; 9 bases align to TRBD1. Germline V gene data show CDR1 as LGHNA and CDR2 as YNFKEQ. This CDR3 has 17 amino acids. The V gene end was trimmed by 1 base and the J gene end by 3 bases; junction bases not matched to a gene: 9. The CDR3: CASSQVDLDRGDTEAFF. The CDR3 coding sequence is TGTGCCAGCAGCCAAGTTGACCTGGACAGGGGTGACACTGAAGCTTTCTTT.

V and J are TRBV9 and TRBJ2-7; perhaps TRBD2 as D (5 bases). The V end was cut by 3 bases, the J end by 7 bases, with 11 bases between. Looked up from germline, CDR1 is SGDLS and CDR2 is YYNGEE. This CDR3 is 12 amino acids long. The CDR3 DNA follows: TGTGCCAGCAGCGGGACTGCTGGTGAGCAGTACTTC. Translated: CASSGTAGEQYF.

This chain links TRBV6-6 with TRBJ2-1; D possibly corresponds to TRBD1 (6 bases). The CDR3 has 13 residues. The V gene lost 6 bases and the J gene lost 3 bases, with 9 bases spanning the gap. Germline CDR1 reads MNHNY; CDR2 reads SVGAGI (reference sequence). The CDR3 DNA is TGTGCCAGCAGCGACAGGATCTACAATGAGCAGTTCTTC. Translation gives CASSDRIYNEQFF.

With respect to this clone: The same CDR3 is also encoded by other DNA sequences in this sample. The rearrangement joins TRBV30 to TRBJ2-4; 8 nucleotides align to TRBD2. J was trimmed by 2 bases and V by 8 bases; bases with no gene match: 8. The CDR3 runs to 14 residues. Per germline, CDR1 GTSNPN and CDR2 SVGIG (reference sequence). CDR3 DNA sequence: TGTGCCCGAGCCGGCGGGGGGTCCAAAAACATTCAGTACTTC. This encodes CARAGGGSKNIQYF.

The chain carries TRBV18 and TRBJ1-1, with 7 positions matching TRBD1. The CDR3 runs to 14 residues. The germline V gene encodes CDR1 KGHSH and CDR2 LQKENI. The V gene end was trimmed by 5 bases and the J gene end by 6 bases; junction bases not matched to a gene: 9. DNA of the CDR3: TGTGCCAGCTCAGTACAGGGGTTAGGAGCTGAAGCTTTCTTT. Amino acid sequence: CASSVQGLGAEAFF.

The chain employs TRBV5-6 and TRBJ1-2; D is uncertain. This CDR3 is 13 amino acids long. V was clipped by 2 bases and J by 6 bases, with 11 bases between them. The V gene's germline CDR1 is SGHDT and CDR2 YYEEEE. The DNA for the CDR3 is TGTGCCAGCAGCTTAATGGGTCGGGATGGCTACACCTTC. Translated: CASSLMGRDGYTF.

The sample holds a few counts of this clone. The chain carries TRBV7-9 and TRBJ1-1; D not certain. This CDR3 has 11 residues. CDR1 SEHNR and CDR2 FQNEAQ come from the germline V gene (reference sequence). Trimming left V 8 bases short and J 4 bases short, with 8 bases between. CDR3 in DNA: TGTGCCAGCGTTCCGGGCACTGAAGCTTTCTTT. It encodes CASVPGTEAFF.

This clone has just one count. The chain joins TRBV7-8 to TRBJ1-2; D is uncertain. V was pared by 1 base and J by 3 bases, with 15 bases between. The CDR3 contains 16 residues. Germline assignment: CDR1 SGHVS and CDR2 FQNEAQ. Here the CDR3 DNA reads TGTGCCAGCAGCTTAGAACCGGGATACTTTGACTATGGCTACACCTTC. It encodes CASSLEPGYFDYGYTF.

The rearrangement joins TRBV2 to TRBJ2-1; 8 bases line up with TRBD2. The CDR3 totals 15 residues. CDR1 and CDR2 from the germline V gene are SNHLY and FYNNEI. V shed 4 bases, J shed 2 bases, and the junction held 4 bases outside the gene matches. The CDR3 sequence: CASSGGLAAYNEQFF. CDR3 bases: TGTGCCAGCAGTGGCGGACTAGCTGCCTACAATGAGCAGTTCTTC.

J is TRBJ1-5 and V is TRBV4-1, with TRBD1 as a possible D gene (5 bases). The CDR3 covers 15 residues. Germline V gene lookup returns CDR1 MGHRA and CDR2 YSYEKL. Trimming cost V 0 bases and J 4 bases, with 10 bases left between them. The CDR3 protein is CASSQDPGGNQPQHF. Here the CDR3 DNA reads TGCGCCAGCAGCCAAGATCCGGGGGGGAATCAGCCCCAGCATTTT.

The rearrangement uses TRBV28 and TRBJ1-4; D may be TRBD1 (6 bases). The CDR3 length is 19 residues. V shed 2 bases and J shed 6 bases, with 25 bases lying between them. CDR1 MDHEN and CDR2 SYDVKM come from the germline V gene. The CDR3 here is CASSLGGVRGGDTYEKLFF. Here the CDR3 DNA reads TGTGCCAGCAGTTTAGGAGGGGTACGGGGGGGCGATACGTATGAAAAACTGTTTTTT.

This chain uses TRBV6-5 with TRBJ2-4, with D perhaps matching TRBD2 (5 bases). CDR1 and CDR2 from the germline V gene are MNHEY and SVGAGI. V lost 2 bases and J lost 1, with 9 bases in between. This CDR3 contains 15 residues. The CDR3 protein is CASSYAGWAKNIQYF. The CDR3 DNA reads TGTGCCAGCAGTTACGCGGGTTGGGCCAAAAACATTCAGTACTTC.

The chain uses TRBV6-1 and TRBJ2-2; perhaps TRBD2 as D (6 bases). The CDR3 extends over 18 amino acids. From germline, CDR1 is MNHNS and CDR2 SASEGT. The V end lost 1 base, the J end lost 1 base, and 16 bases lay between the germline ends. CDR3 DNA: TGTGCCAGCAGTGAAGTTATTAGCGGAGCCTTGAACACCGGGGAGCTGTTTTTT. This encodes CASSEVISGALNTGELFF.